The T cell receptor beta chain described here comes from a study of shared clonotypes between healthy human individuals. The germline gives CDR1 SSHAT, CDR2 FNYEAQ (reference sequence). The CDR3 spans 15 residues. Assay used: immunoSEQ multiplex PCR; TCRdb lists only in-frame clones, some missing. The table has about 470,000 clones, around 75% seen once; the top ten hold over 10%. A single count supports this clone. The germline gene is not matched at one end of the junction; a read error may be the cause. The sequence came from a woman in her forties in good health. Some clones in this sample may be carry-over from other donors' samples. The sequenced material came from PBMCs. The chain recombines TRBV7-7 with TRBJ2-5, with a weak D call TRBD2 (6 bases). The DNA of the CDR3 is TGTGCTAGCAGCAAGCTTGCGGGGACGGGAGAGACCCAGTACTTC. Protein: CASSKLAGTGETQYF.